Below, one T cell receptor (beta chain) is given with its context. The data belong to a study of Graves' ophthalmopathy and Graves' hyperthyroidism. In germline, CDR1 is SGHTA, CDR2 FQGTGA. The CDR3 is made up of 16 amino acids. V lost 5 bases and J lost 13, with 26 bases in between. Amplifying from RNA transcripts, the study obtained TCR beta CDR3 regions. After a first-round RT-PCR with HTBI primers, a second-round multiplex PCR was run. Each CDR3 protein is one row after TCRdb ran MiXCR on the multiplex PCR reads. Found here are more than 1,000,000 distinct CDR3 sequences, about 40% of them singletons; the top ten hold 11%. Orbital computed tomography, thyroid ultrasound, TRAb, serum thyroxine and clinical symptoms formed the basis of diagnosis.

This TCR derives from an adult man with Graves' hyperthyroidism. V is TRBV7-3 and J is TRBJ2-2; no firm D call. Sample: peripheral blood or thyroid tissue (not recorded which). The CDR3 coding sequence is TGTGCCAGCAGCCCCAGGCAGCTAACCCCCTTGGGTTCGCTGTTTTTT. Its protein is CASSPRQLTPLGSLFF.